This T cell receptor (beta chain) stems from a study of T cells in Graves' hyperthyroidism and ophthalmopathy. Deletions cut 2 bases from V and 4 bases from J, with 23 bases between. Germline V gene sequence: CDR1 LGHDT, CDR2 YNNKEL (reference sequence). CDR3 length equals 18 residues. In its sample, this clonotype was seen a few times. Template material for amplifying TCR beta CDR3 regions consisted of RNA transcripts. Researchers ran a first-round RT-PCR on the TCR CDR3 using the HTBI primer set. TCRdb independently ran MiXCR on the multiplex PCR reads; one entry per CDR3 protein. Among 400,000 to 500,000 distinct CDR3 sequences, under 15% were seen once, and the ten largest hold less than 15%.

Sequences were obtained from blood. The TCR sequence derives from a man aged 18-30 years with Graves' ophthalmopathy. The V and J genes are TRBV3-1 and TRBJ1-2; D is unclear. The CDR3 DNA sequence: TGTGCCAGCAGCCAAATAAGCTCTGGGAACTATTTTGGCTATGGCTACACCTTC. Translating it yields CASSQISSGNYFGYGYTF.